A single sample is the source of the 28 T cell receptor beta chains below, sequenced in a study of blood T cell repertoires in COVID-19. Sequencing was performed with immunoSEQ multiplex PCR; in TCRdb, only in-frame clones are kept and a portion is missing. The sample lists 150,000 to 200,000 clones; 70% to 90% were seen once. Sequenced sample: peripheral blood. All receptors derive from a woman of 80 years or more in a cohort sampled during active or convalescent COVID-19.

This clone was seen only once. The V and J genes are TRBV27 and TRBJ1-5; 8 bases are shared with TRBD1. V was clipped by 2 bases and J by 3 bases; unmatched bases: 3. The CDR3 consists of 15 residues. The germline V gene encodes CDR1 MNHEY and CDR2 SMNVEV (reference sequence). For the CDR3, the DNA is TGTGCCAGCAGTTTAAACAGGGGGAACAATCAGCCCCAGCATTTT. Translation gives CASSLNRGNNQPQHF.

V gene TRBV4-3 combines with J gene TRBJ2-7, with D perhaps TRBD1 (5 bases). The V and J ends lost 2 bases and 0 bases respectively, with 5 bases between them. From germline, CDR1 is LGHNA and CDR2 YSLEER. CDR3 length: 13 residues. The chain's CDR3 is CASSQQGSYEQYF. The CDR3 DNA reads TGCGCCAGCAGCCAACAGGGCTCCTACGAGCAGTACTTC.

V is TRBV13 and J is TRBJ2-3; D is undetermined. The ends were cut back, 4 bases at V and 6 bases at J, with 5 bases in the middle. Germline CDR1 PRHDT, CDR2 FYEKMQ (reference sequence). The CDR3 sequence is 11 residues long. CDR3 loop: CASSSLDTQYF. CDR3 nucleotides: TGTGCCAGCAGCTCCCTCGATACGCAGTATTTT.

The chain uses TRBV6-5 and TRBJ1-5; 9 bases agree with TRBD1. The CDR3 extends over 15 amino acids. The germline CDR1 and CDR2 sequences are MNHEY and SVGAGI. The ends lost 8 bases at V and 7 bases at J; junction bases unmatched: 12. The CDR3 nucleotides are TGTGCCAGCCTTTTGGGACAGGGCTTGAACCAGCCCCAGCATTTT. Translated: CASLLGQGLNQPQHF.

The rearrangement links TRBV5-1 to TRBJ1-1; 7 bases match TRBD1. The CDR3 has 15 amino acids. Germline V CDR1 and CDR2: SGHRS, YFSETQ. V shed 1 base, J shed 0 bases, and the junction held 3 bases outside the gene matches. CDR3 in amino acids: CASSLYRGMNTEAFF. In nucleotides, the CDR3 is TGCGCCAGCAGCTTGTACAGGGGCATGAACACTGAAGCTTTCTTT.

This chain links TRBV20-1 with TRBJ1-2; D is undetermined. This CDR3 spans 13 amino acids. The V end lost 3 bases, the J end lost 8 bases, and 16 bases lay between the germline ends. Germline V gene sequence: CDR1 DFQATT, CDR2 SNEGSKA (reference sequence). CDR3 in DNA: TGCAGTGCTAGTGTGGGCAGTGGCATGGGCTACACCTTC. Protein sequence: CSASVGSGMGYTF.

This chain uses TRBV6-2 or TRBV6-3 with TRBJ2-5; TRBD2 matches at 8 bases. The CDR3 runs 14 residues. V lost 5 bases and J lost 3; bases outside the gene matches: 5. Looked up from germline, CDR1 is MNHEY and CDR2 is SVGEGT. The CDR3 loop reads CASSVSGGKETQYF. For the CDR3, the DNA is TGTGCCAGCAGTGTAAGCGGGGGTAAAGAGACCCAGTACTTC.

The chain carries TRBV6-5 and TRBJ2-1; TRBD1 matches at 7 bases. Looked up from germline, CDR1 is MNHEY and CDR2 is SVGAGI. The length of the CDR3 is 15 residues. The J segment lost 1 base and the V segment lost 6 bases, leaving 6 bases of the junction unmatched. DNA for the CDR3: TGTGCCAGCAGATTTGGGACAGATTCCTACAATGAGCAGTTCTTC. It codes for CASRFGTDSYNEQFF.

This chain joins TRBV2 and TRBJ1-5; no definite D call. Trimming cost V 0 bases and J 4 bases, with 10 bases left between them. CDR1 is SNHLY and CDR2 is FYNNEI in the germline V gene. The CDR3 length is 15 residues. The CDR3 sequence: CASSEASVSNQPQHF. The CDR3 DNA reads TGTGCCAGCAGTGAAGCGTCAGTTTCTAATCAGCCCCAGCATTTT.

The chain uses TRBV7-2 and TRBJ2-1, with 7 bases fitting TRBD2. J was trimmed by 0 bases and V by 6 bases; bases with no gene match: 8. CDR1 is SGHTA and CDR2 is FQGNSA in the germline V gene. The CDR3 is made up of 16 amino acids. The CDR3 region is CASSPYGGGSYNEQFF. DNA of the CDR3: TGTGCCAGCAGTCCATATGGCGGGGGCTCCTACAATGAGCAGTTCTTC.

This clone was counted a single time. The chain employs TRBV11-3 and TRBJ2-2, with 7 bases lining up with TRBD2. Germline values: CDR1 SGHNT, CDR2 YENEEA. The CDR3 is 16 amino acids. Germline trimming cut 3 bases from V and 6 bases from J; bases unmatched to any gene: 10. The CDR3 sequence: CASSLGEGGEPGELFF. The DNA of the CDR3 is TGTGCCAGCAGCTTGGGGGAGGGTGGGGAACCCGGGGAGCTGTTTTTT.

This clone appeared a single time. The chain uses TRBV7-8 and TRBJ1-1; D remains unclear. This CDR3 is 14 amino acids long. Looked up from germline, CDR1 is SGHVS and CDR2 is FQNEAQ. Trimming left V 2 bases short and J 0 bases short, with 7 bases between. As DNA, the CDR3 is TGTGCCAGCAGCTTAACAGTCATGAACACTGAAGCTTTCTTT. Protein product: CASSLTVMNTEAFF.

The chain recombines TRBV29-1 with TRBJ1-5, with unresolved D. Germline CDR1 and CDR2: SQVTM and ANQGSEA. With 7 bases removed from V and 7 bases from J, the gap between germline ends came to 23 bases. The CDR3 spans 15 residues. CDR3 sequence (DNA): TGCAGCGCAATTGTCGGTGGGTCGGGAGGCCAGCCCCAGCATTTT. Translation gives CSAIVGGSGGQPQHF.

The chain has TRBV24-1 and TRBJ1-2, with 10 bases lining up with TRBD1. CDR1 and CDR2 from the germline V gene are KGHDR and SFDVKD. V shed 3 bases and J 8 bases; nucleotides not matched to a gene: 11. This CDR3 is built from 16 residues. The CDR3 bases are TGTGCCACCAGTGATCCTCTGGAGACAGGGGGCAGGGGCTACACCTTC. Translated: CATSDPLETGGRGYTF.

The V gene is TRBV3-1 (or the pseudogene TRBV3-2), the J gene TRBJ2-7; a possible D gene is TRBD2 (6 bases). The germline V and J ends were trimmed by 4 bases and 0 bases, with 13 bases remaining between them. The CDR3 extends over 15 amino acids. The germline V gene encodes CDR1 LGHDT and CDR2 YNNKEL (reference sequence). CDR3 protein: CASSRGTVFSYEQYF. Here the CDR3 DNA reads TGTGCCAGCAGCCGCGGGACGGTGTTCTCCTACGAGCAGTACTTC.

This sequence joins TRBV28 and TRBJ1-2, with D uncertain. The CDR3 consists of 11 residues. Germline V gives CDR1 MDHEN, CDR2 SYDVKM. Trimming took 11 bases from V and 1 from J, leaving 8 bases between them. CDR3 sequence: CAARVNYGYTF. Written as DNA, the CDR3 is TGTGCCGCGCGGGTTAACTATGGCTACACCTTC.

The rearrangement links TRBV7-2 to TRBJ2-7; TRBD2 is a possible D gene (7 bases). Germline loops: CDR1 SGHTA, CDR2 FQGNSA. This CDR3 has 16 amino acids. V was trimmed by 5 bases and J by 2 bases, leaving 19 bases between them. Here the CDR3 DNA reads TGTGCCAGCAGCCAATCCGCGGGGGCCACCCCCTACGAGCAGTACTTC. Translation: CASSQSAGATPYEQYF.

The chain is built from TRBV4-3 and TRBJ2-7, with 7 bases aligning to TRBD1. The CDR3 has 15 amino acids. Germline V gene data show CDR1 as LGHNA and CDR2 as YSLEER. V was clipped by 4 bases and J by 2 bases; unmatched bases: 8. The CDR3 DNA sequence: TGCGCCAGCAGCCGCGGACAGGCGGCCACCTACGAGCAGTACTTC. Translating it yields CASSRGQAATYEQYF.

This chain uses TRBV18 with TRBJ1-5; no clear D. The V gene's germline CDR1 is KGHSH and CDR2 LQKENI. This CDR3 region has 14 residues. Between the trimmed V and J ends, which lost 6 bases and 0 bases, there was a span of 9 bases. The CDR3 DNA is TGTGCCAGCTCCGACCTAGATAGCAATCAGCCCCAGCATTTT. Translated: CASSDLDSNQPQHF.

This clone was seen just once. The chain employs TRBV10-1 and TRBJ2-3, with D perhaps TRBD1 (6 bases). The V gene lost 4 bases and the J gene lost 5 bases, with 10 bases spanning the gap. Germline-derived CDR1 and CDR2 are WNHNN and SYGVQD (reference sequence). CDR3 length: 13 amino acids. The DNA of the CDR3 is TGCGCCAGCAGTGCAGGGGCGGGAGATACGCAGTATTTT. This codes for CASSAGAGDTQYF.

The chain has TRBV6-5 and TRBJ1-2, with unresolved D. This CDR3 is built from 15 residues. Germline V lookup: CDR1 MNHEY, CDR2 SVGAGI. Between the trimmed V and J ends, which lost 3 bases and 4 bases, there was a span of 15 bases. In DNA, the CDR3 is TGTGCCAGCAGTTATCGTGGGTCAGTAGCCTATGGCTACACCTTC. Protein sequence: CASSYRGSVAYGYTF.

The chain is built from TRBV5-1 and TRBJ2-3, with D possibly matching TRBD1 (5 bases). Trimming removed 0 bases at V and 3 bases at J, with 11 bases between. This CDR3 is 15 amino acids long. From germline, CDR1 is SGHRS and CDR2 YFSETQ. CDR3 nucleotides: TGCGCCAGCAGCTTGGGTGGGGCACGGACAGATACGCAGTATTTT. This codes for CASSLGGARTDTQYF. Combining the CDR3 with reference TRBV5-1 and TRBJ2-3 gives the whole variable domain KAGVTQTPRYLIKTRGQQVTLSCSPISGHRSVSWYQQTPGQGLQFLFEYFSETQRNKGNFPGRFSGRQFSNSRSEMNVSTLELGDSALYLCASSLGGARTDTQYFGPGTRLTVL.

The chain uses TRBV11-2 and TRBJ1-1; no clear D gene. V lost 1 base to trimming and J lost 10 bases, with 10 bases between them. CDR3 length equals 12 residues. Germline lookup yields CDR1 SGHAT and CDR2 FQNNGV. The CDR3 is CASSLALAPAFF. As DNA, the CDR3 is TGTGCCAGCAGCTTAGCCCTGGCCCCAGCTTTCTTT. Full variable domain (remainder filled in from reference TRBV11-2 and TRBJ1-1): EAGVAQSPRYKIIEKRQSVAFWCNPISGHATLYWYQQILGQGPKLLIQFQNNGVVDDSQLPKDRFSAERLKGVDSTLKIQPAKLEDSAVYLCASSLALAPAFFGQGTRLTVV.

V and J are TRBV6-5 and TRBJ1-2; TRBD1 matches 7 bases. The J segment lost 4 bases and the V segment lost 4 bases, leaving 9 bases of the junction unmatched. The CDR3 consists of 15 residues. From germline, CDR1 is MNHEY and CDR2 SVGAGI. CDR3 sequence: CASSSARGGAYGYTF. The CDR3 DNA follows: TGTGCCAGCAGTTCGGCCAGAGGGGGCGCCTATGGCTACACCTTC.

The V gene is TRBV10-3, the J gene TRBJ1-6; D perhaps matches TRBD1 (5 bases). Trimming removed 10 bases from V and 5 bases from J, with 12 bases in between. This CDR3 region has 13 residues. Germline V CDR1 and CDR2: ENHRY, SYGVKD. For the CDR3, the DNA is TGTGCCACCCGCGGGGGGGATAATTCACCCCTCCACTTT. Translating gives CATRGGDNSPLHF.

The CDR3 region has the DNA TGTGCCAGCAGCGTCGCAGCGGGAGTATACAATGAGCAGTTCTTC. Protein product: CASSVAAGVYNEQFF. The chain uses TRBV9 and TRBJ2-1; 8 bases match TRBD2. After removal of 2 bases from V and 4 bases from J, the junction contained 5 bases not matched to a gene. CDR1 and CDR2 (germline): SGDLS, YYNGEE. The CDR3 runs 15 residues.

The chain employs TRBV5-1 and TRBJ1-1; a weak D match, TRBD1 (5 bases). Deletions cut 0 bases from V and 6 bases from J, with 12 bases between. Per the germline V gene, CDR1 is SGHRS and CDR2 is YFSETQ. The CDR3 spans 14 residues. The CDR3: CASSLEGAGSEAFF. CDR3 nucleotide sequence: TGCGCCAGCAGCTTGGAAGGAGCAGGGTCTGAAGCTTTCTTT.

This chain uses TRBV28 with TRBJ2-3; TRBD1 agrees at 8 bases. This CDR3 spans 16 amino acids. J gave up 6 bases and V 5 bases, and 13 bases lay outside the gene matches. CDR1 and CDR2 (germline): MDHEN, SYDVKM. As DNA, the CDR3 is TGTGCCAGCAGTCCTATGACAGGGGCGGTTAGGGATACGCAGTATTTT. Translating it yields CASSPMTGAVRDTQYF. The whole variable domain, filled in from reference TRBV28 and TRBJ2-3, reads DVKVTQSSRYLVKRTGEKVFLECVQDMDHENMFWYRQDPGLGLRLIYFSYDVKMKEKGDIPEGYSVSREKKERFSLILESASTNQTSMYLCASSPMTGAVRDTQYFGPGTRLTVL.